This T cell receptor beta chain was profiled in a study of blood T cell repertoires in COVID-19. This clone came up once. This CDR3 comprises 13 residues. Trimming removed 0 bases from V and 8 bases from J, with 5 bases in between. The repertoire was sequenced with immunoSEQ multiplex PCR; TCRdb's copy has only in-frame clones and lacks some. The sample has 200,000 to 250,000 clones; 86% are singletons. The receptor was derived from a woman aged 50 to 60 with COVID-19, enrolled during active disease. The sample comprised peripheral blood. This rearrangement joins TRBV12-3 or TRBV12-4 to TRBJ1-6; D ambiguous. CDR3 in amino acids: CASSLAADSPLHF. CDR3 nucleotides: TGTGCCAGCAGTTTAGCAGCGGATTCACCCCTCCACTTT.